Listed here are 15 T cell receptor beta chains from one sample, sequenced in a study of CD8 T cells in ankylosing spondylitis. General study points: A TCR beta motif of several highly homologous variants appeared characteristic of ankylosing spondylitis blood.

TCRdb redid the calling of the 5' RACE reads with MiXCR, one entry per CDR3 protein. The data show about 450,000 distinct CDR3 sequences, 25% to 30% seen once. These receptors have no known antigen. Sequencing was carried out using blood, either unsorted or a sorted T cell fraction (not recorded which). The receptors were sampled from a male donor with ankylosing spondylitis.

For the CDR3, the DNA is TGCGCCAGCAGCTTGGCTTCGGGGGGCGGGGCCTCGGATGAGCAGTTCTTC. It codes for CASSLASGGGASDEQFF. The chain couples TRBV5-1 to TRBJ2-1, with D maybe TRBD2 (7 bases). V gave up 0 bases and J gave up 8 bases, with 21 bases separating them. Germline-derived CDR1 and CDR2 are SGHRS and YFSETQ. The CDR3 has 17 amino acids.

This clonotype has more than one count but fewer than ten. V and J are TRBV5-1 and TRBJ1-6; a possible D gene is TRBD1 (5 bases). Germline V gene lookup returns CDR1 SGHRS and CDR2 YFSETQ. Trimming shortened V by 4 bases and J by 7 bases, and 15 bases separated the two germline ends. The CDR3 runs 15 residues. Here the CDR3 DNA reads TGCGCCAGCAGCCCGCAGGGAGCTGGCAATTCACCCCTCCACTTT. It codes for CASSPQGAGNSPLHF.

This chain links TRBV20-1 with TRBJ1-2; TRBD1 might be the D (5 bases). The CDR3 is 13 amino acids. With 2 bases removed from V and 1 base from J, the gap between germline ends came to 8 bases. Germline CDR1 reads DFQATT; CDR2 reads SNEGSKA (reference sequence). The CDR3 coding sequence is TGCAGTGCTAGACCCCAGGGTAACTATGGCTACACCTTC. Its protein is CSARPQGNYGYTF.

The chain uses TRBV2 and TRBJ1-2; maybe TRBD1 (6 bases). Per germline, CDR1 SNHLY and CDR2 FYNNEI. V was shortened by 5 bases and J by 7 bases, with 14 bases between the two germline ends. There are 13 residues in the CDR3. CDR3 amino acids: CASSPTGTTGYTF. The CDR3 DNA is TGTGCCAGCAGTCCAACTGGGACAACTGGCTACACCTTC.

This chain links TRBV5-1 with TRBJ2-3; D is perhaps TRBD2 (6 bases). V was trimmed by 4 bases and J by 0 bases, leaving 9 bases between them. The V gene's germline CDR1 is SGHRS and CDR2 YFSETQ. The CDR3 is made up of 14 amino acids. CDR3 sequence (DNA): TGCGCCAGCAGCGAGGGAGGTAGCACAGATACGCAGTATTTT. This gives the protein CASSEGGSTDTQYF.

This clonotype showed up just a few times. The rearrangement joins TRBV29-1 to TRBJ2-5; 7 bases are a match to TRBD2. Germline assignment: CDR1 SQVTM and CDR2 ANQGSEA. This CDR3 spans 13 amino acids. The V segment lost 3 bases and the J segment 6 bases; nucleotides outside the gene matches: 7. CDR3 sequence reads: CSVDAGRGQTQYF. CDR3 sequence (DNA): TGCAGCGTTGACGCAGGGAGGGGTCAGACCCAGTACTTC.

This clonotype has a handful of counts. This chain joins TRBV2 and TRBJ1-5; D gene ambiguous. Germline CDR1 and CDR2: SNHLY and FYNNEI. V was cut by 8 bases and J by 4 bases, with 9 bases left in between. The CDR3 covers 12 residues. CDR3: CASGRDNQPQHF. The CDR3 DNA sequence: TGTGCCAGCGGGAGGGATAATCAGCCCCAGCATTTT. The full variable domain, in which reference TRBV2 and TRBJ1-5 provide the parts outside the CDR3, is EPEVTQTPSHQVTQMGQEVILRCVPISNHLYFYWYRQILGQKVEFLVSFYNNEISEKSEIFDDQFSVERPDGSNFTLKIRSTKLEDSAMYFCASGRDNQPQHFGDGTRLSIL.

This clonotype was observed a handful of times. The chain couples TRBV27 to TRBJ1-2, with D possibly TRBD1 on 5 matching bases. V was shortened by 6 bases and J by 3 bases, with 23 bases between the two germline ends. The CDR3 runs 17 residues. Germline CDR1 and CDR2: MNHEY and SMNVEV (reference sequence). CDR3 DNA sequence: TGTGCCAGCAGACATACACAGATGACCTTGGGGCACTATGGCTACACCTTC. It yields the protein CASRHTQMTLGHYGYTF.

CDR3 sequence reads: CASSPEANEQFF. The CDR3 DNA reads as TGTGCCAGCAGTCCCGAGGCCAATGAGCAGTTCTTC. V and J are TRBV7-9 and TRBJ2-1; D is undetermined. Trimming took off 6 bases at V and 6 bases at J, with 9 bases between the two ends. Germline V gene sequence: CDR1 SEHNR, CDR2 FQNEAQ (reference sequence). There are 12 residues in the CDR3.

The table lists this clonotype with a few counts. The gene calls are TRBV29-1 and TRBJ2-3, with D hard to call. CDR1 is SQVTM, CDR2 ANQGSEA, per germline. The V end lost 4 bases, the J end lost 6 bases, and 5 bases lay between the germline ends. This CDR3 region has 10 residues. CDR3 sequence: CSVAWDTQYF. CDR3 nucleotides: TGCAGCGTTGCTTGGGATACGCAGTATTTT.

The chain uses TRBV18 and TRBJ2-7; D gene uncertain. The V and J ends lost 6 bases and 0 bases respectively, with 9 bases between them. The CDR3 extends over 13 amino acids. CDR1 is KGHSH, CDR2 LQKENI, per germline. CDR3 in amino acids: CASSRPSSYEQYF. The CDR3 coding sequence is TGTGCCAGCTCCAGGCCTAGCTCCTACGAGCAGTACTTC.

This rearrangement joins TRBV28 to TRBJ1-6, with D perhaps matching TRBD1 (6 bases). Germline assignment: CDR1 MDHEN and CDR2 SYDVKM. Trimming removed 7 bases at V and 10 bases at J, with 11 bases between. The CDR3 runs to 12 residues. The CDR3 nucleotides read TGTGCCAGCAAGCTAAGGGGGTCACCCCTCCACTTT. Amino acids: CASKLRGSPLHF. Full variable domain (rest looked up from reference TRBV28 and TRBJ1-6): DVKVTQSSRYLVKRTGEKVFLECVQDMDHENMFWYRQDPGLGLRLIYFSYDVKMKEKGDIPEGYSVSREKKERFSLILESASTNQTSMYLCASKLRGSPLHFGNGTRLTVT.

This clonotype turned up a few times. The gene calls are TRBV24-1 and TRBJ2-1; 8 bases are a match to TRBD1. V dropped 4 bases and J dropped 1; count of bases not matched to a gene: 17. The CDR3 covers 20 residues. Germline lookup yields CDR1 KGHDR and CDR2 SFDVKD. CDR3 sequence reads: CATSDPNPSQGQGSYNEQFF. The CDR3 nucleotides are TGTGCCACCAGTGACCCCAACCCCAGCCAAGGACAGGGTTCCTACAATGAGCAGTTCTTC.

This chain uses TRBV11-2 with TRBJ2-7, with TRBD2 matching over 8 bases. This CDR3 has 20 amino acids. Trimming removed 5 bases from V and 3 bases from J; junction bases left unmatched: 24. The germline V gene encodes CDR1 SGHAT and CDR2 FQNNGV. CDR3 loop: CASSPSPRTSLHGYHYEQYV. The CDR3 region has the DNA TGTGCCAGCAGCCCGAGTCCTCGGACTAGCCTACACGGCTATCACTACGAGCAGTACGTC.

This clonotype occurred a few times. The rearrangement joins TRBV6-1 to TRBJ1-1, with 8 bases lining up with TRBD1. CDR3 size: 13 residues. Per germline, CDR1 MNHNS and CDR2 SASEGT. The ends lost 8 bases at V and 5 bases at J; junction bases unmatched: 7. This CDR3 reads CASSDRGWTEAFF. For the CDR3, the DNA is TGTGCCAGCTCTGACAGGGGTTGGACTGAAGCTTTCTTT.